This T cell receptor beta chain is from a study of CD8 T cells in Susac syndrome. It was with random hexamers that roughly 0.45 to 1 ug RNA was reverse transcribed. The CDR3 of TCR beta was amplified by immunoSEQ multiplex PCR across 54 Vbeta and 13 Jbeta. TCRdb passed the immunoSEQ multiplex PCR reads through MiXCR, listing each CDR3 protein once. The data contain some 190,000 distinct CDR3 sequences, 93% of them seen just once; the ten biggest clones take up around 0.1%. CD8+ and CD4+ T cells from blood underwent TCR beta sequencing, which was carried out in a high-throughput format. Healthy donors, matched for age and sex, constituted the control group. The CD8+ and CD4+ T cells were negatively isolated, with the TEMRA cells enriched by FACS. The germline CDR1 and CDR2 sequences are SGDLS and YYNGEE. J lost 6 bases, V lost 3 bases, and 6 bases had no gene match. CDR3 length equals 14 residues.

The chain has TRBV9 and TRBJ1-5; TRBD1 matches 7 bases. Material: CD4+ T cells from PBMCs. The TCR sequence derives from a human donor in good health. CDR3 bases: TGTGCCAGCAGCGCTCAGGGGGGGATTCAGCCCCAGCATTTT. The encoded protein is CASSAQGGIQPQHF. Together with reference TRBV9 and TRBJ1-5, the CDR3 gives the full variable domain: DSGVTQTPKHLITATGQRVTLRCSPRSGDLSVYWYQQSLDQGLQFLIQYYNGEERAKGNILERFSAQQFPDLHSELNLSSLELGDSALYFCASSAQGGIQPQHFGDGTRLSIL.